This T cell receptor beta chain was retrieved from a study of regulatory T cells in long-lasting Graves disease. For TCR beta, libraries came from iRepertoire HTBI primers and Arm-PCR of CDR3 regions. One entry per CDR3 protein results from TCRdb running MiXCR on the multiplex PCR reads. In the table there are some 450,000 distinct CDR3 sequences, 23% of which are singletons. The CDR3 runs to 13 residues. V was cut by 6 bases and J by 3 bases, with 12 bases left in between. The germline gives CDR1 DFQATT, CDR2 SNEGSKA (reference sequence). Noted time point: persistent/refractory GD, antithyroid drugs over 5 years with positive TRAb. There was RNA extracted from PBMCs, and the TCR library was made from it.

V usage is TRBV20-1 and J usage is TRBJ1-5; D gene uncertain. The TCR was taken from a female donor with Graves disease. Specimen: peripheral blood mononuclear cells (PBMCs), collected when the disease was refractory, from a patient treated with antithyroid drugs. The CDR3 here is CSALIDHNQPQHF. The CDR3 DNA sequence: TGCAGTGCCCTCATTGACCACAATCAGCCCCAGCATTTT.